This TCR beta chain is drawn from a study of human T cells and chemical hapten exposure. The time point: pre-sensitization, week 0. Treatment defined: therapeutic diphenylcyclopropenone sensitization with weekly scalp DPC. Every donor had alopecia and was 18 to 70 years old; all were suitable for DPC. From whole blood left unfractionated, total RNA was extracted. One entry per CDR3 protein, called by TCRdb with MiXCR from the RACE reads. The sample consists of around 180,000 distinct CDR3 sequences, just under 30% of them appearing once. Sequencing used whole blood, obtained in connection with sensitization to the hapten diphenylcyclopropenone (DPC). The source of this sequence is a woman aged 30 to 39 with alopecia areata. Some clones in this sample may be carry-over from other donors' samples.

The CDR3 reads CASLLGGTGELFF. CDR3 coding DNA: TGTGCCAGCCTACTGGGGGGGACCGGGGAGCTGTTTTTT. The rearrangement links TRBV28 to TRBJ2-2, with 7 positions matching TRBD2. The germline CDR1 and CDR2 sequences are MDHEN and SYDVKM. This CDR3 spans 13 amino acids. J gave up 5 bases and V 8 bases, and 5 bases lay outside the gene matches.